Below, 17 T cell receptor beta chains from the same sample are listed, as sequenced in a study of human T cells and chemical hapten exposure. TCRdb re-called the RACE reads through MiXCR, storing one row per CDR3 protein. The sample has fewer than 200,000 distinct CDR3 sequences, around 24% seen once. This sample's time point: patch test 1, 2 weeks after DPC sensitization. Noted treatment: therapeutic diphenylcyclopropenone sensitization with weekly scalp DPC. The sample in question was whole blood, obtained in connection with sensitization to the hapten diphenylcyclopropenone (DPC). The receptors shown here come from a woman aged 50 to 65 with alopecia areata. Some clones in this sample may be carry-over from other donors' samples.

The chain combines TRBV12-3 or TRBV12-4 with TRBJ2-3, with D uncertain. This CDR3 contains 13 residues. Deletions cut 3 bases from V and 7 bases from J, with 11 bases between. This CDR3 is CASSLSSQNTQYF. The CDR3 region has the DNA TGTGCCAGCAGTTTGTCTTCACAGAATACGCAGTATTTT.

Only a few counts were recorded for this clonotype. This chain joins TRBV29-1 and TRBJ2-1; unclear D gene. Germline V gives CDR1 SQVTM, CDR2 ANQGSEA. The CDR3 loop spans 14 amino acids. With 7 bases removed from V and 1 base from J, the gap between germline ends came to 14 bases. For the CDR3, the DNA is TGCAGCGCCCGAGAGGTTCCGTCCTACAATGAGCAGTTCTTC. Protein sequence: CSAREVPSYNEQFF.

The rearrangement joins TRBV4-2 to TRBJ2-3; TRBD2 matches at 8 bases. CDR3 length: 16 residues. J lost 0 bases, V lost 0 bases, and 2 bases had no gene match. Germline V gene sequence: CDR1 LGHNA, CDR2 YNFKEQ. CDR3 bases: TGTGCCAGCAGCCAAGAAGGCGGGAGGAGCACAGATACGCAGTATTTT. It translates to CASSQEGGRSTDTQYF.

The chain is built from TRBV29-1 and TRBJ2-6; the D gene is possibly TRBD1 (6 bases). CDR1 and CDR2 (germline): SQVTM, ANQGSEA. This CDR3 region has 19 residues. Deletions cut 0 bases from V and 4 bases from J, with 22 bases between. The CDR3 nucleotides read TGCAGCGTTGAAGAAACAGGGAGTGAGCCGGCGTCCGGGGCCAACGTCCTGACTTTC. As protein: CSVEETGSEPASGANVLTF.

V and J are TRBV27 and TRBJ1-1, with a tentative D call TRBD1 (5 bases). V dropped 8 bases and J dropped 8 bases, with 18 bases sitting between them. The CDR3 has 13 amino acids. Looked up from germline, CDR1 is MNHEY and CDR2 is SMNVEV (reference sequence). Written as DNA, the CDR3 is TGTGCCAGCGCACTGGGGGTTCCCTTCGAAGCTTTCTTT. It specifies CASALGVPFEAFF.

The chain links TRBV6-2 or TRBV6-3 to TRBJ2-2; a possible D gene is TRBD1 (6 bases). V lost 6 bases, J lost 4 bases, and 18 bases lay in between. CDR1 is MNHEY and CDR2 is SVGEGT in the germline V gene. The CDR3 is 16 amino acids. DNA of the CDR3: TGTGCCAGCAGCCGTAGGGGGACGAAACTCACCGGGGAGCTGTTTTTT. Its protein is CASSRRGTKLTGELFF.

This clonotype has just a few counts. The V and J genes are TRBV5-1 and TRBJ2-6; D unclear. Between the trimmed V and J ends, which lost 0 bases and 2 bases, there was a span of 6 bases. Per germline, CDR1 SGHRS and CDR2 YFSETQ. The CDR3 sequence is 15 residues long. CDR3 amino acids: CASSLGVAGANVLTF. The CDR3 DNA is TGCGCCAGCAGCTTGGGAGTGGCTGGGGCCAACGTCCTGACTTTC.

The chain has TRBV28 and TRBJ1-5; D unclear. The length of the CDR3 is 12 residues. V was cut by 2 bases and J by 8 bases, with 7 bases left in between. Germline CDR1 reads MDHEN; CDR2 reads SYDVKM. CDR3 nucleotide sequence: TGTGCCAGCAGTTTAGTCGCCAAGCCCCAGCATTTT. As protein: CASSLVAKPQHF.

CDR3 sequence reads: CASSVRLAKQFF. The DNA for the CDR3 is TGTGCCAGCAGCGTACGACTAGCGAAACAGTTCTTC. J is TRBJ2-1 and V is TRBV5-6; 8 nucleotides align to TRBD2. In germline, CDR1 is SGHDT, CDR2 YYEEEE. V lost 4 bases and J lost 13; bases outside the gene matches: 7. The CDR3 is made up of 12 amino acids.

This clonotype came up many times. The chain is built from TRBV11-2 and TRBJ1-4; possibly TRBD1 for D (5 bases). The germline V gene has CDR1 SGHAT and CDR2 FQNNGV. Trimming stripped 6 bases from V and 8 bases from J, with 19 bases between. CDR3 length equals 15 residues. The CDR3 sequence: CASRAAPDKREKLFF. In DNA form, the CDR3 reads TGTGCCAGCAGAGCCGCCCCGGACAAAAGAGAAAAACTGTTTTTT.

This clonotype came up a few times. The chain couples TRBV7-2 to TRBJ2-6; no definite D call. The V gene lost 1 base and the J gene lost 2 bases, with 3 bases spanning the gap. CDR1 and CDR2 from the germline V gene are SGHTA and FQGNSA. The CDR3 spans 14 residues. CDR3 coding DNA: TGTGCCAGCAGCTTAGGTCCTGGGGCCAACGTCCTGACTTTC. Its protein is CASSLGPGANVLTF.

The chain uses TRBV27 and TRBJ2-2, with 13 bases aligning to TRBD2. The CDR3 runs to 17 residues. Germline assignment: CDR1 MNHEY and CDR2 SMNVEV (reference sequence). J was trimmed by 8 bases and V by 5 bases; bases with no gene match: 11. In nucleotides, the CDR3 is TGTGCCAGCAGTCCCCGGACTAGCGGGAGACTTGGGGGGGAGCTGTTTTTT. The encoded protein is CASSPRTSGRLGGELFF.

This clonotype was observed a single time. The chain links TRBV5-1 to TRBJ1-2; no reliable D call. There are 14 residues in the CDR3. The V and J ends lost 0 bases and 5 bases respectively, with 11 bases between them. Germline V CDR1 and CDR2: SGHRS, YFSETQ. CDR3 coding DNA: TGCGCCAGCAGCTTGGACGTCGGCCAATATGGCTACACCTTC. Translated: CASSLDVGQYGYTF.

The V and J genes are TRBV24-1 and TRBJ1-2; no firm D call. The V gene's germline CDR1 is KGHDR and CDR2 SFDVKD. The CDR3 has 16 amino acids. The V gene lost 4 bases and the J gene lost 5 bases, with 19 bases spanning the gap. The CDR3 spells CATSDHRNSGGYGYTF. The CDR3, as DNA: TGTGCCACCAGTGACCACCGAAACTCAGGTGGATATGGCTACACCTTC.

CDR3 nucleotide sequence: TGTGCCAGCAGCCCGCACTTATCCGATACGCAGTATTTT. Protein sequence: CASSPHLSDTQYF. The V call is TRBV11-2, the J call TRBJ2-3; D unresolved. V lost 5 bases to trimming and J lost 6 bases, with 12 bases between them. Germline V gives CDR1 SGHAT, CDR2 FQNNGV. The CDR3 is made up of 13 amino acids.

The chain uses TRBV29-1 and TRBJ2-5, with TRBD2 matching 11 bases. The junction had 12 bases not matched to a gene; V was cut back by 3 bases and J by 9 bases. CDR1 SQVTM and CDR2 ANQGSEA come from the germline V gene. The CDR3 is made up of 15 amino acids. In nucleotides, the CDR3 is TGCAGCGTTGATGGTGCTAGCGGGAGGTCCCGGCCCCAGTACTTC. It yields the protein CSVDGASGRSRPQYF.

The chain links TRBV7-2 to TRBJ2-3; TRBD2 is a possible D gene (6 bases). CDR1 is SGHTA, CDR2 FQGNSA, per germline. Trimming cost V 4 bases and J 4 bases, with 18 bases left between them. This CDR3 has 16 amino acids. CDR3 sequence reads: CASSSQASGRADTQYF. The CDR3 DNA reads TGTGCCAGCAGCTCGCAGGCAAGCGGGCGAGCAGATACGCAGTATTTT.